Below are 12 T cell receptor beta chains sequenced from a single sample in a study of technical replicates of blood from a handful of donors. Assay: immunoSEQ multiplex PCR; the TCRdb copy retains only in-frame clones and omits some. The repertoire includes around 97,000 clones, just under 95% of them detected once, and about 0.3% sits in the top ten. Material: T cells isolated from PBMCs. The receptors were sampled from a human donor in good health.

Here the CDR3 reads CASSIAGGYNEQFF. The DNA for the CDR3 is TGTGCCAGCAGCATAGCGGGAGGATACAATGAGCAGTTCTTC. J is TRBJ2-1 and V is TRBV9; 10 bases match TRBD2. The germline V gene has CDR1 SGDLS and CDR2 YYNGEE. Trimming cost V 4 bases and J 4 bases; bases outside gene matches: 2. This CDR3 spans 14 amino acids.

This clone was observed a single time. The rearrangement links TRBV9 to TRBJ2-2, with 12 bases that match TRBD2. CDR3 length: 17 residues. Germline V lookup: CDR1 SGDLS, CDR2 YYNGEE. The V gene end was trimmed by 1 base and the J gene end by 4 bases; junction bases not matched to a gene: 5. Here the CDR3 reads CASSVPGLAGPTGELFF. DNA for the CDR3: TGTGCCAGCAGCGTACCGGGACTAGCGGGTCCCACCGGGGAGCTGTTTTTT.

The rearrangement uses TRBV14 and TRBJ2-1, with 7 bases lining up with TRBD2. This CDR3 has 19 residues. Germline CDR1 reads SGHDN; CDR2 reads FVKESK. Losses at the gene ends were 4 bases for V and 4 bases for J; bases not matched to a gene: 19. CDR3 DNA sequence: TGTGCCAGCAGCCTAGTTTCTTCTACTCGCGGGAGTTTGTACAATGAGCAGTTCTTC. It encodes CASSLVSSTRGSLYNEQFF.

V is TRBV4-2 and J is TRBJ2-1, with 10 bases matching TRBD1. Looked up from germline, CDR1 is LGHNA and CDR2 is YNFKEQ. V trimming: 2 bases; J trimming: 14 bases; junction bases outside the gene matches: 18. The CDR3 sequence is 17 residues long. Here the CDR3 reads CASSQISGTGVGNYKFF. CDR3 DNA: TGTGCCAGCAGCCAAATCTCCGGGACAGGGGTCGGGAATTACAAGTTCTTC.

V and J are TRBV27 and TRBJ1-2, with 8 bases fitting TRBD1. Germline values: CDR1 MNHEY, CDR2 SMNVEV (reference sequence). The CDR3 extends over 12 amino acids. The junction had 6 bases not matched to a gene; V was cut back by 4 bases and J by 11 bases. CDR3 loop: CASSSTGAVYTF. As DNA, the CDR3 is TGTGCCAGCAGTTCGACAGGGGCGGTGTACACCTTC.

This chain uses TRBV6-1 with TRBJ2-7, with 8 nucleotides matching TRBD2. The CDR3 has 14 residues. V was pared by 6 bases and J by 0 bases, with 4 bases of the junction left unmatched. Germline loops: CDR1 MNHNS, CDR2 SASEGT. DNA for the CDR3: TGTGCCAGCAGACTAGCGGAGAGCTCCTACGAGCAGTACTTC. It codes for CASRLAESSYEQYF.

This rearrangement joins TRBV10-3 to TRBJ1-1; no firm D call. Trimming stripped 8 bases from V and 1 base from J, with 14 bases between. Germline values: CDR1 ENHRY, CDR2 SYGVKD. The CDR3 sequence is 14 residues long. CDR3: CAILAGRENTEAFF. CDR3 DNA: TGTGCCATCCTAGCAGGACGGGAGAACACTGAAGCTTTCTTT.

The V call is TRBV12-5, the J call TRBJ1-1; 7 positions match TRBD1. This CDR3 comprises 14 residues. The germline V gene has CDR1 LGHNT and CDR2 FRNRAP. V dropped 7 bases and J dropped 4; count of bases not matched to a gene: 9. Here the CDR3 reads CASADRALSTEAFF. In DNA, the CDR3 is TGTGCTAGTGCCGACAGGGCCTTGAGCACTGAAGCTTTCTTT.

This chain joins TRBV6-5 and TRBJ2-7; possibly TRBD2 for D (6 bases). Trimming took 4 bases from V and 4 from J, leaving 11 bases between them. The CDR3 has 13 amino acids. Per the germline V gene, CDR1 is MNHEY and CDR2 is SVGAGI. The CDR3 loop is CASSWREDYEQYF. As DNA, the CDR3 is TGTGCCAGCAGTTGGAGGGAAGATTACGAGCAGTACTTC.

In this sample, this clone turned up once. V is TRBV5-1 and J is TRBJ1-6, with a tentative D call TRBD1 (5 bases). The CDR3 is made up of 13 amino acids. From germline, CDR1 is SGHRS and CDR2 YFSETQ. Trimming cost V 1 base and J 8 bases, with 7 bases left between them. The CDR3 coding sequence is TGCGCCAGCAGCTTGACAGGATATTCACCCCTCCACTTT. Translated: CASSLTGYSPLHF.

The gene calls are TRBV7-9 and TRBJ2-3; 12 bases are a match to TRBD2. Germline CDR1 and CDR2: SEHNR and FQNEAQ (reference sequence). This CDR3 is 15 amino acids long. V gave up 6 bases and J gave up 4 bases; unmatched junction bases: 5. CDR3: CASRSTSGSADTQYF. CDR3 DNA: TGTGCCAGCAGGTCGACTAGCGGGAGCGCAGATACGCAGTATTTT.

This sequence joins TRBV18 and TRBJ2-7, with TRBD2 identical over 8 bases. With 6 bases clipped from V and 3 bases from J, the junction kept 10 bases outside the gene matches. Germline V CDR1 and CDR2: KGHSH, LQKENI. The length of the CDR3 is 15 residues. CDR3 DNA: TGTGCCAGCTCCACCGGGGCGGGAGGAAACTACGAGCAGTACTTC. Its translation: CASSTGAGGNYEQYF. The whole variable domain, filled in from reference TRBV18 and TRBJ2-7, reads NAGVMQNPRHLVRRRGQEARLRCSPMKGHSHVYWYRQLPEEGLKFMVYLQKENIIDESGMPKERFSAEFPKEGPSILRIQQVVRGDSAAYFCASSTGAGGNYEQYFGPGTRLTVT.